Shown below are 20 T cell receptor beta chains from a single sample sequenced in a study of T cell repertoires in cytomegalovirus infection. Their target antigens are unknown. One entry per CDR3 protein results from TCRdb running MiXCR on the reads. The table has 830,000 or so distinct CDR3 sequences, over 25% seen once. The input for sequencing was cultured CD8+ T cells from PBMCs, taken from culture after CMV antigen stimulation. The receptors originated from a human donor in good health (CMV status not recorded). Some clones in this sample may be carry-over from other donors' samples.

J is TRBJ2-7 and V is TRBV27; D unresolved. Germline CDR1 MNHEY, CDR2 SMNVEV (reference sequence). Deletions cut 3 bases from V and 2 bases from J, with 8 bases between. The CDR3 has 13 residues. Written as DNA, the CDR3 is TGTGCCAGCAGTTTCTCAGAAGCCTACGAGCAGTACTTC. Residues: CASSFSEAYEQYF.

This clonotype was recorded once. The chain employs TRBV6-2 or TRBV6-3 and TRBJ1-1, with D uncertain. This CDR3 spans 14 amino acids. V lost 3 bases and J lost 3, with 11 bases in between. Germline-derived CDR1 and CDR2 are MNHEY and SVGEGT. The DNA for the CDR3 is TGTGCCAGCAGTTATTCTCTTGACTACACTGAAGCTTTCTTT. As protein: CASSYSLDYTEAFF.

The rearrangement joins TRBV10-2 to TRBJ1-2, with D possibly matching TRBD1 (5 bases). Trimming took off 3 bases at V and 6 bases at J, with 20 bases between the two ends. The length of the CDR3 is 16 residues. The germline gives CDR1 WSHSY, CDR2 SAAADI. CDR3 sequence reads: CASSDAGTPDKDGYTF. The CDR3 DNA is TGCGCCAGCAGTGATGCTGGGACGCCCGATAAGGATGGCTACACCTTC.

The rearrangement links TRBV7-9 to TRBJ2-1; D call uncertain. This CDR3 has 12 amino acids. Trimming removed 5 bases at V and 3 bases at J, with 5 bases between. Germline V CDR1 and CDR2: SEHNR, FQNEAQ (reference sequence). CDR3 region: CASSMVYNEQFF. The CDR3 DNA follows: TGTGCCAGCAGCATGGTCTACAATGAGCAGTTCTTC. Full variable domain (remainder filled in from reference TRBV7-9 and TRBJ2-1): DTGVSQNPRHKITKRGQNVTFRCDPISEHNRLYWYRQTLGQGPEFLTYFQNEAQLEKSRLLSDRFSAERPKGSFSTLEIQRTEQGDSAMYLCASSMVYNEQFFGPGTRLTVL.

This sequence joins TRBV27 and TRBJ1-5; 7 bases line up with TRBD1. This CDR3 contains 13 residues. V trimming: 5 bases; J trimming: 6 bases; junction bases outside the gene matches: 4. Germline V lookup: CDR1 MNHEY, CDR2 SMNVEV (reference sequence). CDR3 sequence: CASSIDRAQPQHF. In DNA form, the CDR3 reads TGTGCCAGCAGTATTGACAGGGCTCAGCCCCAGCATTTT.

A few counts support this clonotype. The CDR3 nucleotides are TGTGCCAGCAGCCAAGATCGTTTGGGACCGCCCCCTTGGGGGACCGGGGAGCTGTTTTTT. As protein: CASSQDRLGPPPWGTGELFF. The J gene is TRBJ2-2, the V gene TRBV14; D may correspond to TRBD1 or TRBD2 (5 bases each). The germline V gene has CDR1 SGHDN and CDR2 FVKESK. This CDR3 is 20 amino acids long. The ends were cut back, 0 bases at V and 5 bases at J, with 25 bases in the middle.

The V gene is TRBV5-6, the J gene TRBJ1-1, with D perhaps TRBD1 (5 bases). Trimming cost V 1 base and J 3 bases, with 10 bases left between them. The CDR3 totals 14 residues. Germline V gene sequence: CDR1 SGHDT, CDR2 YYEEEE. CDR3 residues: CASSLRGDHTEAFF. Written as DNA, the CDR3 is TGTGCCAGCAGCTTGAGGGGAGACCACACTGAAGCTTTCTTT.

This clonotype was seen a few times. The genes are TRBV6-5 and TRBJ2-1, with D perhaps TRBD1 (6 bases). Per germline, CDR1 MNHEY and CDR2 SVGAGI. The CDR3 covers 12 residues. Trimming stripped 10 bases from V and 7 bases from J, with 14 bases between. CDR3 residues: CANRDNKNEQFF. In nucleotides, the CDR3 is TGTGCCAACCGGGACAACAAGAATGAGCAGTTCTTC.

The chain uses TRBV27 and TRBJ1-5, with D possibly TRBD1 on 6 matching bases. This CDR3 has 15 amino acids. The V gene's germline CDR1 is MNHEY and CDR2 SMNVEV (reference sequence). Trimming removed 6 bases from V and 1 base from J, with 13 bases in between. In DNA form, the CDR3 reads TGTGCCAGCAGCCCGACCGGACAGAGCAATCAGCCCCAGCATTTT. It codes for CASSPTGQSNQPQHF.

Comments on this clonotype: The junction does not match germline at one end; this may be a read error. The CDR3 reads CANSETRLGGNSPLHF. The CDR3 DNA sequence: TGTGCCAACAGTGAGACCCGTTTGGGAGGAAATTCACCCCTCCACTTT. The chain has TRBV2 and TRBJ1-6, with unresolved D. This CDR3 contains 16 residues. The germline V gene encodes CDR1 SNHLY and CDR2 FYNNEI.

The chain uses TRBV11-1 and TRBJ2-7; D perhaps matches TRBD1 (6 bases). The germline gives CDR1 SGHAT, CDR2 FQDESV (reference sequence). The CDR3 consists of 14 residues. The V end lost 3 bases, the J end lost 3 bases, and 12 bases lay between the germline ends. The CDR3 DNA reads TGTGCCAGCAGCTTTACAGGGTGTTGCTACGAGCAGTACGTC. Translating it yields CASSFTGCCYEQYV.

This clonotype was seen once. V is TRBV6-2 or TRBV6-3 and J is TRBJ2-1, with 9 bases matching TRBD1. J lost 3 bases, V lost 0 bases, and 6 bases had no gene match. This CDR3 is 17 amino acids long. Germline lookup yields CDR1 MNHEY and CDR2 SVGEGT. The CDR3 is CASSYSKWTGDYNEQFF. The DNA of the CDR3 is TGTGCCAGCAGTTACTCGAAGTGGACAGGGGACTACAATGAGCAGTTCTTC.

This clonotype was seen only a few times. The chain is built from TRBV7-6 and TRBJ2-5, with D perhaps matching TRBD2 (5 bases). Germline V gives CDR1 SGHVS, CDR2 FNYEAQ. This CDR3 region has 12 residues. The CDR3 DNA sequence: TGTGCATGCGCAGGACTTTCGGAGACCCAGTACTTC. Encoded protein: CACAGLSETQYF.

For this clonotype: A junction boundary mismatches the germline segment, possibly from a read error. The chain joins TRBV9 to TRBJ2-3; 12 bases are a match to TRBD2. CDR3 size: 17 residues. Germline V CDR1 and CDR2: SGDLS, YYNGEE. CDR3 sequence: CASSAPLAGGSPDTHYF. Here the CDR3 DNA reads TGTGCCAGCAGCGCGCCGCTAGCGGGGGGGTCACCAGATACGCATTATTTT.

The J gene is TRBJ1-2, the V gene TRBV7-6, with TRBD1 matching over 7 bases. This CDR3 has 15 residues. CDR1 and CDR2 (germline): SGHVS, FNYEAQ. Unmatched junction bases numbered 9, after V lost 1 base and J lost 7 bases. CDR3 nucleotides: TGTGCCAGCAGCTTAGTTGGGACAGATGAGAGTGGCTACACCTTC. It specifies CASSLVGTDESGYTF.

This clonotype was detected many times. The V and J genes are TRBV7-2 and TRBJ1-1, with 7 bases matching TRBD1. Germline V gene data show CDR1 as SGHTA and CDR2 as FQGNSA. V gave up 5 bases and J gave up 1 base; unmatched junction bases: 7. This CDR3 comprises 15 residues. The CDR3 nucleotides read TGTGCCAGCAGCACTTTGGGACAGACGAACACTGAAGCTTTCTTT. The encoded protein is CASSTLGQTNTEAFF.

The rearrangement uses TRBV12-3 or TRBV12-4 and TRBJ1-5, with 10 bases that match TRBD1. The length of the CDR3 is 18 residues. With 6 bases clipped from V and 0 bases from J, the junction kept 11 bases outside the gene matches. The CDR3 loop reads CASSPGQGIGISNQPQHF. CDR3 in DNA: TGTGCCAGCAGCCCGGGACAGGGGATAGGCATTAGCAATCAGCCCCAGCATTTT.

Note on this clonotype: At one of its ends the junction is not consistent with the germline gene, which may arise from a read error. The CDR3 spells CVSAAGDWDTEAFF. The DNA of the CDR3 is TGTGTCAGCGCAGCAGGGGATTGGGACACTGAAGCTTTCTTT. The J gene is TRBJ1-1, the V gene TRBV13, with D perhaps TRBD1 (6 bases). CDR1 and CDR2 from the germline V gene are PRHDT and FYEKMQ (reference sequence). The CDR3 has 14 amino acids. Complete variable domain (other parts from reference TRBV13 and TRBJ1-1): AAGVIQSPRHLIKEKRETATLKCYPIPRHDTVYWYQQGPGQDPQFLISFYEKMQSDKGSIPDRFSAQQFSDYHSELNMSSLELGDSALYFCVSAAGDWDTEAFFGQGTRLTVV.

This clonotype occurred many times. The chain recombines TRBV7-6 with TRBJ2-7, with TRBD2 identical over 7 bases. Germline V lookup: CDR1 SGHVS, CDR2 FNYEAQ. J gave up 4 bases and V 4 bases, and 13 bases lay outside the gene matches. The CDR3 sequence is 16 residues long. The CDR3 spells CASSSRRGVLGYEQYF. Here the CDR3 DNA reads TGTGCCAGCAGCTCCCGACGGGGGGTATTGGGGTACGAGCAGTACTTC.

A few counts support this clonotype. The rearrangement links TRBV11-2 to TRBJ2-3; 7 nucleotides align to TRBD1. The CDR3 totals 14 residues. Trimming cost V 7 bases and J 4 bases; bases outside gene matches: 8. The germline V gene has CDR1 SGHAT and CDR2 FQNNGV. The CDR3 region is CASNPYRGPDTQYF. The CDR3 bases are TGTGCCAGCAACCCTTACAGGGGTCCAGATACGCAGTATTTT.